This T cell receptor beta chain was recovered during a study of blood T cell repertoires in COVID-19. For the study at large: COVID-19 samples collected from the United States, Italy and Spain covered acute and convalescent phases. T cells, B-cell-depleted T cells, or PBMCs supplied cDNA or gDNA.

Sequenced by immunoSEQ multiplex PCR; TCRdb stores in-frame clones only, minus some. The table records about 310,000 clones, roughly 91% of them present only once. The specimen sequenced was peripheral blood. The source of this sequence is a man aged 45 to 65 with active or convalescent COVID-19.

Written as DNA, the CDR3 is TGTGCCAGCAGTTCCCAGGGGAAGGGCACTGAAGCTTTCTTT. Protein: CASSSQGKGTEAFF. This sequence joins TRBV27 and TRBJ1-1, with D possibly TRBD1 on 6 matching bases. The length of the CDR3 is 14 residues. Trimming shortened V by 4 bases and J by 4 bases, and 13 bases separated the two germline ends. In germline, CDR1 is MNHEY, CDR2 SMNVEV (reference sequence).